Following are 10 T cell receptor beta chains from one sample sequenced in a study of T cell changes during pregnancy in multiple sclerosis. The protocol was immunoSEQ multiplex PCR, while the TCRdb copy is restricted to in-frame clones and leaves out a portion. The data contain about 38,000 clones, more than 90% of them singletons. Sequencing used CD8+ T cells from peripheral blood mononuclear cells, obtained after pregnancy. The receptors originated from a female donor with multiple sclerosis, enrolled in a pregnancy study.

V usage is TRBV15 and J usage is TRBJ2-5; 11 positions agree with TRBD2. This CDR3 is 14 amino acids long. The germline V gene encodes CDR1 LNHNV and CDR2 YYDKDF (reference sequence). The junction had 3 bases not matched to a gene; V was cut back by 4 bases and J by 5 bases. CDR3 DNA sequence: TGTGCCACCAGCACGGGACTAGCGGTGGAGACCCAGTACTTC. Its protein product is CATSTGLAVETQYF.

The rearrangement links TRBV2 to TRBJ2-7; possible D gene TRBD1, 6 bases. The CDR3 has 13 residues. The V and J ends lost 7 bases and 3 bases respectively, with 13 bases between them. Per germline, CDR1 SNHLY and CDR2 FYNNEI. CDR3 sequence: CASTEGGYYEQYF. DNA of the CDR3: TGTGCCAGCACCGAAGGGGGTTACTACGAGCAGTACTTC.

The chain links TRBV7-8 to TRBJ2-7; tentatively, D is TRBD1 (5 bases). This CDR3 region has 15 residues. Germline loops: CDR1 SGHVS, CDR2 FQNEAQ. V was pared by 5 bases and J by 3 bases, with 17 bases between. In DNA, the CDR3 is TGTGCCAGCAGCCTTAGACAGTCAAATTTCTACGAGCAGTACTTC. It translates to CASSLRQSNFYEQYF. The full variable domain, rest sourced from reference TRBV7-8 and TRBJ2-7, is GAGVSQSPRYKVAKRGQDVALRCDPISGHVSLFWYQQALGQGPEFLTYFQNEAQLDKSGLPSDRFFAERPEGSVSTLKIQRTQQEDSAVYLCASSLRQSNFYEQYFGPGTRLTVT.

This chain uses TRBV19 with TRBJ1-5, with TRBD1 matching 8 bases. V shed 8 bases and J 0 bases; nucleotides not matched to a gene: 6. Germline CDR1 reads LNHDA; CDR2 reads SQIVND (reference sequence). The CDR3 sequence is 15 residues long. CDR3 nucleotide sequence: TGTGCCAGTGGTGGGACAGGTTATAGCAATCAGCCCCAGCATTTT. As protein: CASGGTGYSNQPQHF.

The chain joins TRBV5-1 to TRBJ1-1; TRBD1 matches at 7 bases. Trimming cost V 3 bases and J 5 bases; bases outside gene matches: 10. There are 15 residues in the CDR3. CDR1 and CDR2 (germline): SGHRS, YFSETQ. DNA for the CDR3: TGCGCCAGCAGCTCCTACCCGACAGGGAGAACTGAAGCTTTCTTT. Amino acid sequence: CASSSYPTGRTEAFF.

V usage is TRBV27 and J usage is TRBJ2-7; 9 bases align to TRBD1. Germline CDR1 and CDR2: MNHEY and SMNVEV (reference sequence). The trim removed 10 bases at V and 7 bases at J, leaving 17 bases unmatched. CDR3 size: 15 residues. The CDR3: CATSLTWDRAWEQYF. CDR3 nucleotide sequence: TGTGCCACCTCACTTACCTGGGACAGGGCTTGGGAGCAGTACTTC.

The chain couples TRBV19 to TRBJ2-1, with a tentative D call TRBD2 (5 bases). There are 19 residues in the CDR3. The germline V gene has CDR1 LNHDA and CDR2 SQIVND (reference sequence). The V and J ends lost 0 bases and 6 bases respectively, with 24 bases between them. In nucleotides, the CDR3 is TGTGCCAGTAGTATAGACTCGGGATACCTAGCTTTATTGGGCAATGAGCAGTTCTTC. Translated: CASSIDSGYLALLGNEQFF. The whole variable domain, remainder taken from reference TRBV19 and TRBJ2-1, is DGGITQSPKYLFRKEGQNVTLSCEQNLNHDAMYWYRQDPGQGLRLIYYSQIVNDFQKGDIAEGYSVSREKKESFPLTVTSAQKNPTAFYLCASSIDSGYLALLGNEQFFGPGTRLTVL.

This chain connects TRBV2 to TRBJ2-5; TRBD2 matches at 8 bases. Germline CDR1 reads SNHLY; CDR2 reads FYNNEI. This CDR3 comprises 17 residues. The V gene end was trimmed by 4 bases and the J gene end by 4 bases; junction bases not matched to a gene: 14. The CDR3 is CASSVGPGTRIVETQYF. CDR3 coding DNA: TGTGCCAGCAGTGTAGGCCCGGGGACTAGGATTGTAGAGACCCAGTACTTC.

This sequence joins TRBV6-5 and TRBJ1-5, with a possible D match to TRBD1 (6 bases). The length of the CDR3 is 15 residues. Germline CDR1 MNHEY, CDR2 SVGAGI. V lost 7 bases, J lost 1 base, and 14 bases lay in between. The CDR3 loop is CASKKDQGSNQPQHF. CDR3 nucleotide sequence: TGTGCCAGCAAAAAGGACCAGGGGAGCAATCAGCCCCAGCATTTT.

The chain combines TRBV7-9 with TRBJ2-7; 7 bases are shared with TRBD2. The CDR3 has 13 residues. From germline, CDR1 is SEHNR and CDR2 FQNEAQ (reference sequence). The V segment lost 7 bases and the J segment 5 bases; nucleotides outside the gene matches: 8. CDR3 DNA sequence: TGTGCCAGCACCTTGGGAGGGCCAAACGAGCAGTACTTC. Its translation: CASTLGGPNEQYF. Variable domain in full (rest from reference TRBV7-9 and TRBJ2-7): DTGVSQNPRHKITKRGQNVTFRCDPISEHNRLYWYRQTLGQGPEFLTYFQNEAQLEKSRLLSDRFSAERPKGSFSTLEIQRTEQGDSAMYLCASTLGGPNEQYFGPGTRLTVT.